A selection of T cell receptor beta chains follows, all from one sample in a study of blood T cell repertoires in COVID-19. Measured with immunoSEQ multiplex PCR; TCRdb has only the in-frame clones, and not every one. Among under 150,000 clones listed, roughly 80% were seen once. Material: PBMCs or T cells enriched from blood (not recorded which). The receptors derive from a woman between 40 and 55 years old who had recovered from COVID-19. Both conserved end residues are part of each CDR3. Each record gives: D gene, clone size, V gene, J gene, CDR3 protein, CDR3 DNA. D genes are given only for firm matches. Only part of the rows carry a size: once, few, many, or a class if the clone is expanded.

D: -; size: -; V: TRBV11-2; J: TRBJ2-7; CDR3: CASSFKGDYEQYF; DNA: TGTGCCAGCAGCTTTAAAGGGGACTACGAGCAGTACTTC
D: -; size: few; V: TRBV30; J: TRBJ1-2; CDR3: CAWSTGVYGYTF; DNA: TGTGCCTGGAGTACGGGAGTCTATGGCTACACCTTC
D: TRBD1; size: -; V: TRBV30; J: TRBJ1-1; CDR3: CAWSSDRGFTEAFF; DNA: TGTGCCTGGAGTTCCGACAGGGGCTTCACTGAAGCTTTCTTT
D: TRBD1; size: -; V: TRBV28; J: TRBJ1-1; CDR3: CASKDRRTEAFF; DNA: TGTGCCAGCAAGGACAGGCGCACTGAAGCTTTCTTT
D: -; size: -; V: TRBV4-1; J: TRBJ2-7; CDR3: CASSQEWLDEQYF; DNA: TGCGCCAGCAGCCAAGAATGGTTAGACGAGCAGTACTTC
D: -; size: -; V: TRBV2; J: TRBJ1-1; CDR3: CASSIQGFAEAFF; DNA: TGTGCCAGCAGTATACAGGGATTCGCTGAAGCTTTCTTT
D: TRBD1; size: -; V: TRBV9; J: TRBJ1-4; CDR3: CASSTGTAEKLFF; DNA: TGTGCCAGCAGCACCGGGACAGCGGAAAAACTGTTTTTT
D: -; size: -; V: TRBV9; J: TRBJ2-2; CDR3: CASSDTGARLFF; DNA: TGTGCCAGCAGCGACACCGGAGCGCGGCTGTTTTTT
D: -; size: -; V: TRBV10-3; J: TRBJ1-1; CDR3: CAGGTVTEAFF; DNA: TGTGCCGGAGGGACGGTGACTGAAGCTTTCTTT
D: -; size: -; V: TRBV19; J: TRBJ2-4; CDR3: CARTEGWRKNIQYF; DNA: TGTGCCCGCACGGAGGGGTGGAGGAAAAACATTCAGTACTTC
D: TRBD2; size: -; V: TRBV10-2; J: TRBJ2-2; CDR3: CASSEPSGRPTGELFF; DNA: TGCGCCAGCAGTGAGCCTAGCGGGAGGCCCACCGGGGAGCTGTTTTTT
D: -; size: -; V: TRBV29-1; J: TRBJ2-2; CDR3: CSVEAQADTGELFF; DNA: TGCAGCGTTGAAGCACAGGCGGACACCGGGGAGCTGTTTTTT
D: -; size: -; V: TRBV5-1; J: TRBJ1-5; CDR3: CASSLDGRVLQPQHF; DNA: TGCGCCAGCAGCTTGGATGGCAGGGTTTTGCAGCCCCAGCATTTT
D: TRBD1; size: -; V: TRBV7-9; J: TRBJ1-6; CDR3: CASSLGQDSPLHF; DNA: TGTGCCAGCAGCTTGGGACAGGATTCACCCCTCCACTTT
D: -; size: few; V: TRBV19; J: TRBJ2-3; CDR3: CASSKASRGSDTQYF; DNA: TGTGCCAGTAGTAAGGCCTCCCGAGGATCAGATACGCAGTATTTT
D: -; size: -; V: TRBV19; J: TRBJ2-3; CDR3: CASSIGEEADTQYF; DNA: TGTGCCAGTAGTATCGGGGAAGAGGCAGATACGCAGTATTTT
D: TRBD2; size: once; V: TRBV2; J: TRBJ2-5; CDR3: CASRGTSGSRETQYF; DNA: TGTGCCAGCAGGGGGACTAGCGGGAGCCGAGAGACCCAGTACTTC
D: -; size: -; V: TRBV29-1; J: TRBJ1-2; CDR3: CSVRESPSRTWGSARETTNYGYTF; DNA: TGCAGCGTTCGGGAGTCCCCTAGTCGAACGTGGGGGTCAGCTCGAGAAACTACTAACTATGGCTACACCTTC
D: -; size: -; V: TRBV6-1; J: TRBJ2-1; CDR3: CASSEASQRSGRPDTGNEQFF; DNA: TGTGCCAGCAGTGAAGCGTCACAGCGATCAGGCCGACCCGATACGGGGAATGAGCAGTTCTTC
D: -; size: -; V: TRBV20-1; J: TRBJ2-1; CDR3: CSARANEQFF; DNA: TGCAGTGCTAGGGCCAATGAGCAGTTCTTC
D: -; size: -; V: TRBV7-9; J: TRBJ2-5; CDR3: CASSLSGTRVTQYF; DNA: TGTGCCAGCAGCTTAAGCGGAACAAGAGTGACCCAGTACTTC
D: TRBD1; size: -; V: TRBV7-9; J: TRBJ2-3; CDR3: CASSITDRGPTDTQYF; DNA: TGTGCCAGCAGCATAACGGACAGGGGACCCACAGATACGCAGTATTTT
D: TRBD1; size: -; V: TRBV9; J: TRBJ1-2; CDR3: CASSAGQRLGYTF; DNA: TGTGCCAGCAGCGCGGGACAGAGATTGGGCTACACCTTC
D: TRBD1; size: -; V: TRBV7-9; J: TRBJ2-7; CDR3: CASSLAGTGGEQYF; DNA: TGTGCCAGCAGCTTAGCTGGGACAGGGGGCGAGCAGTACTTC
D: -; size: once; V: TRBV5-1; J: TRBJ2-7; CDR3: CASSLTVAPSSYEQYF; DNA: TGCGCCAGCAGCTTGACCGTAGCGCCGAGCTCCTACGAGCAGTACTTC
D: TRBD2; size: -; V: TRBV7-9; J: TRBJ2-3; CDR3: CASSLGLAGNVRTDTQYF; DNA: TGTGCCAGCAGCTTAGGGCTAGCGGGGAACGTGAGGACAGATACGCAGTATTTT
D: TRBD1; size: -; V: TRBV7-9; J: TRBJ2-3; CDR3: CASSLRDSPGTDTQYF; DNA: TGTGCCAGCAGCCTACGGGACAGCCCGGGCACAGATACGCAGTATTTT
D: -; size: -; V: TRBV21-1; J: TRBJ1-5; CDR3: CASSKGQGFGSNQPQHF; DNA: TGTGCCAGCAGCAAGGGACAGGGGTTTGGTAGCAATCAGCCCCAGCATTTT
D: -; size: -; V: TRBV11-1; J: TRBJ2-7; CDR3: CASSLKRHEQYF; DNA: TGTGCCAGCAGCTTAAAGCGTCACGAGCAGTACTTC
D: -; size: few; V: TRBV18; J: TRBJ1-4; CDR3: CASSPQGHGEKLFF; DNA: TGTGCCAGCTCACCACAGGGGCATGGTGAAAAACTGTTTTTT
D: TRBD1; size: -; V: TRBV2; J: TRBJ2-7; CDR3: CASIRDRGATYEQYF; DNA: TGTGCCAGCATCCGGGACAGGGGGGCGACCTACGAGCAGTACTTC
D: -; size: -; V: TRBV30; J: TRBJ1-2; CDR3: CAWSRGAYGYTF; DNA: TGTGCCTGGAGTAGGGGCGCCTATGGCTACACCTTC